The next 9 T cell receptor beta chains were all read from a single sample in a study of blood T cell repertoires in COVID-19. The assay was immunoSEQ multiplex PCR, and TCRdb's table has in-frame clones only and misses some. The profile shows some 210,000 clones, around 89% of them singletons. What was sequenced was peripheral blood. The receptors stem from a woman aged 40 to 49 with acute or convalescent COVID-19.

Only one count was recorded for this clone. The rearrangement links TRBV7-8 to TRBJ2-3, with TRBD1 matching over 8 bases. The ends lost 3 bases at V and 0 bases at J; junction bases unmatched: 11. Germline V lookup: CDR1 SGHVS, CDR2 FQNEAQ. The CDR3 totals 18 residues. The CDR3 is CASSFRDRFIRSTDTQYF. DNA for the CDR3: TGTGCCAGCAGCTTCCGGGACAGGTTCATCCGTAGCACAGATACGCAGTATTTT.

The chain links TRBV18 to TRBJ2-2; TRBD1 aligns across 7 bases. This CDR3 contains 16 residues. V shed 4 bases, J shed 2 bases, and the junction held 7 bases outside the gene matches. Germline V lookup: CDR1 KGHSH, CDR2 LQKENI. The CDR3 DNA reads as TGTGCCAGCTCACTGTCCGGGACAGCAAACACCGGGGAGCTGTTTTTT. Translated: CASSLSGTANTGELFF.

The chain uses TRBV12-3 or TRBV12-4 and TRBJ2-5; TRBD1 is a possible D gene (6 bases). The V gene lost 10 bases and the J gene lost 2 bases, with 11 bases spanning the gap. The CDR3 consists of 12 residues. CDR3 DNA sequence: TGTGCCACCGGACAGATACAAGAGACCCAGTACTTC. It is translated as CATGQIQETQYF.

The V call is TRBV12-3 or TRBV12-4, the J call TRBJ2-4; weak D call: TRBD1 (5 bases). There are 13 residues in the CDR3. The ends were cut back, 1 base at V and 9 bases at J, with 10 bases in the middle. CDR3 protein: CASSLGGLGIQYF. The DNA of the CDR3 is TGTGCCAGCAGTTTAGGGGGCTTGGGCATTCAGTACTTC.

The V and J genes are TRBV19 and TRBJ1-2; 9 bases map to TRBD1. CDR3 length: 14 residues. The V gene's germline CDR1 is LNHDA and CDR2 SQIVND (reference sequence). The junction had 11 bases not matched to a gene; V was cut back by 7 bases and J by 8 bases. CDR3 loop: CASIPGQGTSGYTF. The CDR3 nucleotides are TGTGCCAGTATCCCGGGACAGGGAACTTCCGGCTACACCTTC.

In DNA, the CDR3 is TGTGCCAGCAACGCGGACAGGGAAGCTTTCTTT. Amino acids: CASNADREAFF. The chain recombines TRBV7-6 with TRBJ1-1; TRBD1 matches 7 bases. Germline loops: CDR1 SGHVS, CDR2 FNYEAQ. V trimming: 7 bases; J trimming: 8 bases; junction bases outside the gene matches: 4. The CDR3 totals 11 residues. Full variable domain (missing parts from reference TRBV7-6 and TRBJ1-1): GAGVSQSPRYKVTKRGQDVALRCDPISGHVSLYWYRQALGQGPEFLTYFNYEAQQDKSGLPNDRFSAERPEGSISTLTIQRTEQRDSAMYRCASNADREAFFGQGTRLTVV.

V and J are TRBV1 and TRBJ2-2; the listed D gene, TRBD2, was not tested against the DNA. TRBV1 is annotated as a pseudogene. The CDR3 covers 17 residues. As DNA, the CDR3 is TGCACCAGCAGCCAAGGAATCCGACCCCGAGGCACCGGGGAGCTGTTTTTT. The encoded protein is CTSSQGIRPRGTGELFF.

The V gene is TRBV30, the J gene TRBJ1-5, with 7 nucleotides matching TRBD1. The CDR3 loop spans 15 amino acids. V lost 2 bases, J lost 2 bases, and 6 bases stayed unmatched. Germline-derived CDR1 and CDR2 are GTSNPN and SVGIG (reference sequence). The chain's CDR3 is CAWSTFGTGNQPQHF. In DNA form, the CDR3 reads TGTGCCTGGAGTACCTTTGGGACAGGCAATCAGCCCCAGCATTTT.

The chain is built from TRBV19 and TRBJ2-2; 7 bases are a match to TRBD1. The germline V gene encodes CDR1 LNHDA and CDR2 SQIVND (reference sequence). The trim removed 3 bases at V and 5 bases at J, leaving 6 bases unmatched. This CDR3 is 15 amino acids long. The CDR3: CASSITGVGTGELFF. The CDR3 DNA reads TGTGCCAGTAGTATTACAGGGGTGGGGACCGGGGAGCTGTTTTTT.